This T cell receptor beta chain was sequenced in a study of tumor and adjacent non-tumor tissue in lung cancer. Study at large: Aged about 30 to 76 years, patients included fewer than 11 men and 4 to 6 women with stage I to III disease.

In germline, CDR1 is MNHNS, CDR2 SASEGT. The CDR3 sequence is 18 residues long. A modified ARM-PCR protocol with three rounds of nested PCR amplified TCRbeta. TCRdb analysed the multiplex PCR reads with MiXCR anew, one entry per CDR3 protein. The sample has 98,000 or so distinct CDR3 sequences; around three quarters are singletons. No cell sorting was done before RNA was extracted from the tissue. The normal lung tissue was taken more than 3 cm from the tumor edge. Between August and November 2014, newly diagnosed, chemotherapy-naive lung cancer patients underwent thoracic surgery in China. Study-wide results and caveats: Tumor tissue had significantly higher TCR diversity than normal lung.

Concerning this clonotype: Its target is not known. The junction and the germline gene differ at one end; a read error may be behind it.

The sequence came from a man between 60 and 70 years old with small cell lung cancer. V and J are TRBV6-1 and TRBJ2-3, with D possibly TRBD2 on 6 matching bases. Sequenced material: distant non-tumor lung tissue. Written as DNA, the CDR3 is TGTGTCAGCAGGTCCCTAGGGGCGGGACTCTTGGGCTCGGAACAGCAGTATTTT. Its protein is CVSRSLGAGLLGSEQQYF.